This TCR beta chain was sequenced during a study of naive and memory T cell subsets. Amplification of ligated cDNA took four PCR rounds with SP2 and nested alpha and beta constant primers. Alpha and beta constant region primers primed reverse transcription for blood and skin samples. MiXCR was run by TCRdb on the 5' RACE reads, yielding one entry per CDR3 protein. The sample shows roughly 60,000 distinct CDR3 sequences, around 8% of them seen only once. A UMI-containing oligonucleotide was joined by 3' ligation to the TCR cDNA template. Whole-blood samples were roughly 2.3 ml of peripheral blood from healthy adult volunteers. Unsorted total RNA, about 1 to 1000 ng, was DNase treated before reverse transcription. This clonotype has ten or more counts. Its antigen is unidentified. The germline V gene encodes CDR1 MGHRA and CDR2 YSYEKL. CDR3 length: 15 residues. V shed 2 bases and J shed 7 bases, with 12 bases lying between them.

Study-level results: This RNA-based method may be sensitive to activation-related transcript changes.

This TCR came from a female donor in good health. V gene TRBV4-1 combines with J gene TRBJ1-6; D unclear. The CDR3 nucleotides are TGCGCCAGCAGCCAAAAGGGTGGGGAAAATTCACCCCTCCACTTT. Encoded protein: CASSQKGGENSPLHF.